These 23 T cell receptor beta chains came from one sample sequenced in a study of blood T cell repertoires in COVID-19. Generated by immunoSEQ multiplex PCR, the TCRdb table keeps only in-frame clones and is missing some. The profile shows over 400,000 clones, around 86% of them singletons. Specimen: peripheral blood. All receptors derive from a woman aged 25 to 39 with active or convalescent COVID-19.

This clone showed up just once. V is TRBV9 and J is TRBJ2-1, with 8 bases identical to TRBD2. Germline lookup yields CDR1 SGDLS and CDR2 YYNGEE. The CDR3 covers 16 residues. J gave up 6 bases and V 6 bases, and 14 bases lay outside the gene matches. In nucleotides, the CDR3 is TGTGCCAGCAAGGACCTTAGCGGGGTTAAGGGCAATGAGCAGTTCTTC. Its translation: CASKDLSGVKGNEQFF.

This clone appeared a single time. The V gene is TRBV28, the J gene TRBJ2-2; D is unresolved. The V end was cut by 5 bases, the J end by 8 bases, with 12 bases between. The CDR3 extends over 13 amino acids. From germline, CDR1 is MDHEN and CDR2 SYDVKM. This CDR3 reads CASSPYVEGELFF. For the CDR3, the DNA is TGTGCCAGCAGTCCCTACGTCGAAGGGGAGCTGTTTTTT.

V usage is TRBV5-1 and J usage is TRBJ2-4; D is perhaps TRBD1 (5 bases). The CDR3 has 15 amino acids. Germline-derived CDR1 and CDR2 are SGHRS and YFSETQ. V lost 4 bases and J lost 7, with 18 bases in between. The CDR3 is CASSPTSQGLNIQYF. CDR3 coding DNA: TGCGCCAGCAGCCCCACGTCCCAGGGTTTGAACATTCAGTACTTC. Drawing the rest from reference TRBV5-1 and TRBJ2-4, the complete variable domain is KAGVTQTPRYLIKTRGQQVTLSCSPISGHRSVSWYQQTPGQGLQFLFEYFSETQRNKGNFPGRFSGRQFSNSRSEMNVSTLELGDSALYLCASSPTSQGLNIQYFGAGTRLSVL.

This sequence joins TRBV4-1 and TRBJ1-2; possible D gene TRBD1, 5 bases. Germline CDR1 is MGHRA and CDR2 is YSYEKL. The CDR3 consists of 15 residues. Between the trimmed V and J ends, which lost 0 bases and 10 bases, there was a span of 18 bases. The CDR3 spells CASSQDAGQLLDYTF. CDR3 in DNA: TGCGCCAGCAGCCAAGATGCGGGGCAGTTACTCGACTACACCTTC.

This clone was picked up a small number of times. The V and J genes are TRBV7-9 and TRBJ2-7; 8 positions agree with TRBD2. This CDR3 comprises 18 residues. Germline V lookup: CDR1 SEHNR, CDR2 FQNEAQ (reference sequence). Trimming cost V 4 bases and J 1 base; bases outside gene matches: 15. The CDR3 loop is CASSSGGTTGSSSYEQYF. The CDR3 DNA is TGTGCCAGCAGCTCGGGAGGGACAACAGGGTCGTCATCCTACGAGCAGTACTTC.

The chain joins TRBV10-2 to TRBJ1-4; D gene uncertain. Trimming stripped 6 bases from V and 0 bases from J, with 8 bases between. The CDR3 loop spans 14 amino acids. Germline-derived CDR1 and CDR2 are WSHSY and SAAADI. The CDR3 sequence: CASRSGPTNEKLFF. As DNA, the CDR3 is TGCGCCAGCAGATCAGGCCCAACTAATGAAAAACTGTTTTTT.

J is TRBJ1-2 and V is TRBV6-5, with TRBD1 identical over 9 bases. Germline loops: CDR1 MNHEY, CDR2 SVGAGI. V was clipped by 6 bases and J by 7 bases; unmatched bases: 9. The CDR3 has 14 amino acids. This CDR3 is CASSLQGANGGYTF. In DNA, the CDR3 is TGTGCCAGCAGCCTACAGGGGGCGAACGGTGGCTACACCTTC.

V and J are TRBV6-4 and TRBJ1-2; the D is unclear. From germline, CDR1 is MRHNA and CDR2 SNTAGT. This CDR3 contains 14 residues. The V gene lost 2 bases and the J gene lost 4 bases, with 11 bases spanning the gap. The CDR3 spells CASSDNGESYGYTF. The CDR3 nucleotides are TGTGCCAGCAGTGACAACGGAGAGTCCTATGGCTACACCTTC.

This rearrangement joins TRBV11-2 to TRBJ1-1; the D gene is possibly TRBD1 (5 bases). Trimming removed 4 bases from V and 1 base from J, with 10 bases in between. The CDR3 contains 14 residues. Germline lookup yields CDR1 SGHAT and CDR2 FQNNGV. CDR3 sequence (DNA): TGTGCCAGCAGCTCAGGGTTGAGGAACACTGAAGCTTTCTTT. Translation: CASSSGLRNTEAFF.

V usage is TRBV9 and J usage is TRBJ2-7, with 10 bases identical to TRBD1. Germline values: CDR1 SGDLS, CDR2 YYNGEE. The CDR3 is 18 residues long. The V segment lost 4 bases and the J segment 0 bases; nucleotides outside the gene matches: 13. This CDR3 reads CASSPNHRDRGTSYEQYF. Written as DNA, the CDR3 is TGTGCCAGCAGCCCCAACCACAGGGACAGGGGCACCTCCTACGAGCAGTACTTC.

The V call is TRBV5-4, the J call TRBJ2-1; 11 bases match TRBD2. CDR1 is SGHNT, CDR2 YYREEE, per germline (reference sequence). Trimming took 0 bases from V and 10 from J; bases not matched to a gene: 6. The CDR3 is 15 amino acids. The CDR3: CASSLVASGRLEQFF. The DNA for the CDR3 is TGTGCCAGCAGCTTGGTGGCTAGCGGGAGGTTGGAGCAGTTCTTC.

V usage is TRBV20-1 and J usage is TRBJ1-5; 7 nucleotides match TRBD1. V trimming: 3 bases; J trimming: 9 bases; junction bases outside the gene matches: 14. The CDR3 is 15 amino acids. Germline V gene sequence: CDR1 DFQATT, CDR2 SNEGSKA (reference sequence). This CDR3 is CSASPTGAAQGPQHF. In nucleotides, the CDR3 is TGCAGTGCTAGTCCCACAGGGGCGGCTCAAGGGCCCCAGCATTTT.

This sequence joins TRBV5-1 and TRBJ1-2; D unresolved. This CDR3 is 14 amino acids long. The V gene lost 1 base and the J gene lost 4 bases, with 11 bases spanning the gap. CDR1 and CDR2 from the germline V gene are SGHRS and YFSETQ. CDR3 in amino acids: CASSLNQASYGYTF. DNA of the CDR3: TGCGCCAGCAGCTTGAACCAGGCGAGCTATGGCTACACCTTC.

In nucleotides, the CDR3 is TGTGCCAGCAGTTCATTGATCCTAGCGGGAGACACAGATACGCAGTATTTT. It codes for CASSSLILAGDTDTQYF. The rearrangement links TRBV28 to TRBJ2-3, with 10 bases matching TRBD2. The CDR3 contains 17 residues. V lost 4 bases and J lost 2; bases outside the gene matches: 9. CDR1 is MDHEN, CDR2 SYDVKM, per germline.

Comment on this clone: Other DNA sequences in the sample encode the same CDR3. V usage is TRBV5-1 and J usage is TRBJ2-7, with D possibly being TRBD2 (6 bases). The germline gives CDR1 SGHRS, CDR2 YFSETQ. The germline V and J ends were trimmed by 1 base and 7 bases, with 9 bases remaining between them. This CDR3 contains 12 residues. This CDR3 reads CASSLQGGEQYF. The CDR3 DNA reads TGCGCCAGCAGCTTGCAGGGAGGAGAGCAGTACTTC.

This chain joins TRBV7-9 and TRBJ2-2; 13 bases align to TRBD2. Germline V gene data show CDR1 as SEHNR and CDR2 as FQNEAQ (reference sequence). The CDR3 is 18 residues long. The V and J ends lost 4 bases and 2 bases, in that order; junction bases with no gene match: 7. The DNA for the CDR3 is TGTGCCAGCAGCTCAGGACTAGCGGGAGAGGGCAACACCGGGGAGCTGTTTTTT. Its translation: CASSSGLAGEGNTGELFF. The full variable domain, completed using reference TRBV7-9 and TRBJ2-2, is DTGVSQNPRHKITKRGQNVTFRCDPISEHNRLYWYRQTLGQGPEFLTYFQNEAQLEKSRLLSDRFSAERPKGSFSTLEIQRTEQGDSAMYLCASSSGLAGEGNTGELFFGEGSRLTVL.

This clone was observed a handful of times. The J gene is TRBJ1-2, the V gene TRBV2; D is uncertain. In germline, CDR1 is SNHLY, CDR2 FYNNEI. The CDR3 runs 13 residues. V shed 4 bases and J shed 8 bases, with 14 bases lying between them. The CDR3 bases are TGTGCCAGCAGTGCACCTATAGTCGCCGGCTACACCTTC. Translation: CASSAPIVAGYTF.

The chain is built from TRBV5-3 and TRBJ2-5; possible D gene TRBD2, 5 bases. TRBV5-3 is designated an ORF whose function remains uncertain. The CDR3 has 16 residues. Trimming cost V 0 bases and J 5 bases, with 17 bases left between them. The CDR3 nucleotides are TGTGCCAGAAGCTTGGTACTAAGAACGGGGTGGGAGACCCAGTACTTC. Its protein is CARSLVLRTGWETQYF.

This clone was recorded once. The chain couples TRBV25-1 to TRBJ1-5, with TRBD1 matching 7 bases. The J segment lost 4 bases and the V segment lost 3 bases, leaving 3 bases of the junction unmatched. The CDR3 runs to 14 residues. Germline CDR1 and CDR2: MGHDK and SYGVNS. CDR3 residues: CASSETGWNQPQHF. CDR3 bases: TGTGCCAGCAGTGAGACAGGGTGGAATCAGCCCCAGCATTTT.

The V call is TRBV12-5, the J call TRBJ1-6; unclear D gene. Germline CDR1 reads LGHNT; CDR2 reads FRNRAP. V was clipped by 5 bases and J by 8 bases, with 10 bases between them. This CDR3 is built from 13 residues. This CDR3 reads CASGPDMDSPLHF. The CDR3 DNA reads TGTGCTAGTGGTCCAGACATGGATTCACCCCTCCACTTT.

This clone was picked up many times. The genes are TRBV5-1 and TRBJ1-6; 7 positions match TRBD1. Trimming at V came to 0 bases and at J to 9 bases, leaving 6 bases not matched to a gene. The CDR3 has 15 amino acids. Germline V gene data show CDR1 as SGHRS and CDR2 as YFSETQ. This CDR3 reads CASSLEQGLGSPLHF. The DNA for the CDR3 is TGCGCCAGCAGCTTGGAACAGGGGTTAGGTTCACCCCTCCACTTT.

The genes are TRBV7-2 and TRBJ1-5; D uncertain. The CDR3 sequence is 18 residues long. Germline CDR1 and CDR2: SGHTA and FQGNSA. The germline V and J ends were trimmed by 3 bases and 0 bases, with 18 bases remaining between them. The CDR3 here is CASSLVLVGHYSNQPQHF. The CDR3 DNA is TGTGCCAGCAGCTTGGTCTTGGTCGGTCATTATAGCAATCAGCCCCAGCATTTT.

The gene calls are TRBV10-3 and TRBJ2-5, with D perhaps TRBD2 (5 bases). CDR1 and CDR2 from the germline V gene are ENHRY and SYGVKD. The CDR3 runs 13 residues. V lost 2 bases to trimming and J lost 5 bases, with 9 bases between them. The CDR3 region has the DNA TGTGCCATCAGTGAGGGACCGGGGGAGACCCAGTACTTC. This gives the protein CAISEGPGETQYF.